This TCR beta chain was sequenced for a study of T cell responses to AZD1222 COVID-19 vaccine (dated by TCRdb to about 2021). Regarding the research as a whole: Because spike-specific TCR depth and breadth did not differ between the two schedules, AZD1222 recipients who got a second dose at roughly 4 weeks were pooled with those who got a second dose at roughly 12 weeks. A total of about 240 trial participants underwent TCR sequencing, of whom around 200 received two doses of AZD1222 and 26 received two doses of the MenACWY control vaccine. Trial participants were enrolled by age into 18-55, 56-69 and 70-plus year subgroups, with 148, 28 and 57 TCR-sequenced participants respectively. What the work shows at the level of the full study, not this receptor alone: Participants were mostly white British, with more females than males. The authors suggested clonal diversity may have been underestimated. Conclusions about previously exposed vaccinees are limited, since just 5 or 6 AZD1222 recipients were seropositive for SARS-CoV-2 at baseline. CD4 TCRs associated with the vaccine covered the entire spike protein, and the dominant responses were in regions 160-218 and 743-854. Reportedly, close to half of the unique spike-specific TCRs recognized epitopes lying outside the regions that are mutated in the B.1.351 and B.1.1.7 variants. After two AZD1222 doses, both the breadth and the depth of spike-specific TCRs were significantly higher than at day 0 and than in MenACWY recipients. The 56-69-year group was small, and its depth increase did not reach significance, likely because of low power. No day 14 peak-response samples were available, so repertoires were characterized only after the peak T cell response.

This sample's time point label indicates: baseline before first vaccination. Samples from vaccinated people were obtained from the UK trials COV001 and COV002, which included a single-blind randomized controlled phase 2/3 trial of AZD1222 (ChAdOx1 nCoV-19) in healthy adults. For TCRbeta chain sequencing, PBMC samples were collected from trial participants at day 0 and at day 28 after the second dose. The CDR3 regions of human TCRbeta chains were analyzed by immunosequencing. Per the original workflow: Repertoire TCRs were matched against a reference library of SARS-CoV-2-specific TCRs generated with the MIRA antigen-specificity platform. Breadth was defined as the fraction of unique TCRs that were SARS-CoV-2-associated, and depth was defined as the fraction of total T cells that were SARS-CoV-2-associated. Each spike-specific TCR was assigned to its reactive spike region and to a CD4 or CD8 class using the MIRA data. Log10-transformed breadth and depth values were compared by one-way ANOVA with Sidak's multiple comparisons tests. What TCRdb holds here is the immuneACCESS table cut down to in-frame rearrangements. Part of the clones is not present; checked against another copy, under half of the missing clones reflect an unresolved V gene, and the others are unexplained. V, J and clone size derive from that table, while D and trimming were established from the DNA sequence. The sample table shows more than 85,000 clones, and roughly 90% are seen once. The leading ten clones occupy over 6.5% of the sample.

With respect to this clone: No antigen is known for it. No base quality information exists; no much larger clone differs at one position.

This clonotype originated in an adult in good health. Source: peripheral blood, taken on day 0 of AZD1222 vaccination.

DNA sequence: TGTGCCAGCAGCTTATCTCTTGTAAGTGCCGGCTATGGCTACACCTTC. It is translated as CASSLSLVSAGYGYTF. The V and J genes are TRBV7-3 and TRBJ1-2, with the identity of the D gene unclear. The germline V gene sets CDR1 to SGHTA and CDR2 to FQGTGA. Including the terminal cysteine and phenylalanine, the CDR3 comprises 16 residues. Kept here is only the CDR3 DNA, which spans 48 bases and is read in frame from base 1. At the junction V is shortened by 2 bases and J by 4 bases, with 17 bases in between.